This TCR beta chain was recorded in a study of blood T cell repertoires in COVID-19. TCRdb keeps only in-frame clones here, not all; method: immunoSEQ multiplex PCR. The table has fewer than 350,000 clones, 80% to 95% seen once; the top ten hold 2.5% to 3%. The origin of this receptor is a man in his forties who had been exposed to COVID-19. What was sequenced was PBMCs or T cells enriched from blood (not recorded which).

The DNA of the CDR3 is TGCGCCAGCAGCCAAGATAGACAGGGGTTATTCTCTGGGGCCAACGTCCTGACTTTC. Translating gives CASSQDRQGLFSGANVLTF. This chain links TRBV4-1 with TRBJ2-6; TRBD1 aligns across 8 bases. With 0 bases clipped from V and 0 bases from J, the junction kept 7 bases outside the gene matches. Germline assignment: CDR1 MGHRA and CDR2 YSYEKL. The CDR3 totals 19 residues.